A single sample gave rise to the 6 T cell receptor beta chains below, sequenced in a study of blood T cell repertoires in COVID-19. Sequencing was performed with immunoSEQ multiplex PCR; in TCRdb, only in-frame clones are kept and a portion is missing. In the table there are over 250,000 clones, around 87% of which are singletons. The specimen was peripheral blood. The receptor source for this set is a woman in her fifties or sixties with acute or convalescent COVID-19.

The chain recombines TRBV7-3 with TRBJ2-3; tentatively, D is TRBD2 (6 bases). From germline, CDR1 is SGHTA and CDR2 FQGTGA. V was pared by 5 bases and J by 2 bases, with 11 bases between. The CDR3 has 14 residues. CDR3 nucleotide sequence: TGTGCCAGCAGCCATAGCGGATACACAGATACGCAGTATTTT. Protein product: CASSHSGYTDTQYF.

A few counts support this clone. The chain couples TRBV28 to TRBJ2-7; maybe TRBD2 (5 bases). In germline, CDR1 is MDHEN, CDR2 SYDVKM. The CDR3 has 13 residues. The V gene lost 7 bases and the J gene lost 5 bases, with 15 bases spanning the gap. The CDR3 DNA reads TGTGCCAGCATCGAAGCGAGGCGGGACGAGCAGTACTTC. The encoded protein is CASIEARRDEQYF.

The gene calls are TRBV27 and TRBJ1-6; D gene uncertain. Germline V CDR1 and CDR2: MNHEY, SMNVEV (reference sequence). With 5 bases removed from V and 4 bases from J, the gap between germline ends came to 6 bases. This CDR3 has 13 residues. DNA for the CDR3: TGTGCCAGCAGTCCCGTATATAATTCACCCCTCCACTTT. Protein sequence: CASSPVYNSPLHF.

This sequence joins TRBV7-2 and TRBJ1-2, with D unclear. Per the germline V gene, CDR1 is SGHTA and CDR2 is FQGNSA. The CDR3 has 12 amino acids. V was cut by 5 bases and J by 7 bases, with 11 bases left in between. The DNA for the CDR3 is TGTGCCAGCAGCCCAGACGGGGTTGGCTACACCTTC. Translation gives CASSPDGVGYTF.

Here the CDR3 reads CASSLADRANYGYTF. CDR3 nucleotide sequence: TGCGCCAGCAGCTTGGCCGACAGGGCTAACTATGGCTACACCTTC. The chain couples TRBV5-1 to TRBJ1-2, with 7 bases aligning to TRBD1. V was clipped by 0 bases and J by 0 bases; unmatched bases: 2. The CDR3 is 15 residues long. Germline assignment: CDR1 SGHRS and CDR2 YFSETQ.

The chain uses TRBV29-1 and TRBJ2-3; 8 nucleotides line up with TRBD1. CDR3 length: 15 residues. The J segment lost 3 bases and the V segment lost 3 bases, leaving 8 bases of the junction unmatched. Germline values: CDR1 SQVTM, CDR2 ANQGSEA. The DNA of the CDR3 is TGCAGCGTTGATATGCCAGGGGGCAAGACAGATACGCAGTATTTT. This codes for CSVDMPGGKTDTQYF.